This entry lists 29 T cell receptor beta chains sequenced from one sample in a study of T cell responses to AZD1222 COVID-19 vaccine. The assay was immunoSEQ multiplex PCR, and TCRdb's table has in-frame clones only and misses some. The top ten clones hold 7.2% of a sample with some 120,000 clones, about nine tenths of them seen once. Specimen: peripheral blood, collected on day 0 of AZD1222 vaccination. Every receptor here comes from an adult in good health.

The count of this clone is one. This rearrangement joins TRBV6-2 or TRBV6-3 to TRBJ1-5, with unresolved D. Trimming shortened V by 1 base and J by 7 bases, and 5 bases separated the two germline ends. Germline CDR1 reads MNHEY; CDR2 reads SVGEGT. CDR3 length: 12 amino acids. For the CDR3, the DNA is TGTGCCAGCAGTTACTGGACCCAGCCCCAGCATTTT. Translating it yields CASSYWTQPQHF.

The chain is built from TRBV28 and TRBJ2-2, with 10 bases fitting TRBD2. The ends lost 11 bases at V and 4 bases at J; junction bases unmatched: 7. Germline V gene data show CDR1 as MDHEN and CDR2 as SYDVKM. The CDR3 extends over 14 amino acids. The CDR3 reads CAPSGRAATGELFF. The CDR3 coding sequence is TGTGCCCCGAGCGGGAGGGCCGCCACCGGGGAGCTGTTTTTT.

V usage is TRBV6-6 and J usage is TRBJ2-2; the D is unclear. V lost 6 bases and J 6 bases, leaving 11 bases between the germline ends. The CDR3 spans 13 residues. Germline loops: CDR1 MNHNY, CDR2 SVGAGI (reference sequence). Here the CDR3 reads CASSPFRPGELFF. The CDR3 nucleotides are TGTGCCAGCAGCCCATTTCGGCCCGGGGAGCTGTTTTTT.

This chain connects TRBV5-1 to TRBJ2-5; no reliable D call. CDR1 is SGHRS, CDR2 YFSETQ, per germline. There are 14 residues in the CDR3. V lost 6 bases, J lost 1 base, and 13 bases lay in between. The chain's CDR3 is CASKGQPSQETQYF. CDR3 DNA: TGCGCCAGCAAAGGGCAGCCCTCCCAAGAGACCCAGTACTTC. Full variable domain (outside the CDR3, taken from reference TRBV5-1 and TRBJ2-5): KAGVTQTPRYLIKTRGQQVTLSCSPISGHRSVSWYQQTPGQGLQFLFEYFSETQRNKGNFPGRFSGRQFSNSRSEMNVSTLELGDSALYLCASKGQPSQETQYFGPGTRLLVL.

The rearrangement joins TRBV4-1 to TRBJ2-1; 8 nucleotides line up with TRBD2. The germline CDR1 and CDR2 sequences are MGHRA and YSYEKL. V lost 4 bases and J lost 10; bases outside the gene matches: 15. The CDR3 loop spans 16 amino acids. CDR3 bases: TGCGCCAGCAGCCTCCAAGACCCAGCGGGAGCTCGAGAGCAGTTCTTC. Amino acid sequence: CASSLQDPAGAREQFF.

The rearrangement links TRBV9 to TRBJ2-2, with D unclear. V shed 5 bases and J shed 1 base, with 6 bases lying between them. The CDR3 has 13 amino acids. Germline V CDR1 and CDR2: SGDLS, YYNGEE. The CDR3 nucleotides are TGTGCCAGCAGTCAGCAGAACACCGGGGAGCTGTTTTTT. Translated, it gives CASSQQNTGELFF.

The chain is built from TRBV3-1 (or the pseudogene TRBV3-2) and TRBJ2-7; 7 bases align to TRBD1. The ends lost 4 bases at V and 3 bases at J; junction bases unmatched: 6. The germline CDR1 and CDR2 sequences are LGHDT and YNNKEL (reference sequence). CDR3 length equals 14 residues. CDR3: CASSLMTGYYEQYF. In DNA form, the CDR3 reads TGTGCCAGCAGCCTGATGACAGGGTACTACGAGCAGTACTTC.

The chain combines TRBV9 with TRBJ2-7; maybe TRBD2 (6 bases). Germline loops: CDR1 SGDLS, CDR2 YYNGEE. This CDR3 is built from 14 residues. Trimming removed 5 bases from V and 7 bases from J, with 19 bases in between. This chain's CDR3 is CASSSGPGRGEQYF. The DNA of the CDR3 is TGTGCCAGCAGTAGCGGACCCGGACGGGGAGAGCAGTACTTC. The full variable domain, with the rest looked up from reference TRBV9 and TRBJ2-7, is DSGVTQTPKHLITATGQRVTLRCSPRSGDLSVYWYQQSLDQGLQFLIQYYNGEERAKGNILERFSAQQFPDLHSELNLSSLELGDSALYFCASSSGPGRGEQYFGPGTRLTVT.

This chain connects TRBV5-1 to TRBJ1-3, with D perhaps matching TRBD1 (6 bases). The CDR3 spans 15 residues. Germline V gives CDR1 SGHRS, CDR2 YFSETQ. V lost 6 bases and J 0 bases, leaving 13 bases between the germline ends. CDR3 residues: CASTLTGNSGNTIYF. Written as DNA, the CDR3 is TGCGCCAGCACGCTTACAGGGAACTCTGGAAACACCATATATTTT.

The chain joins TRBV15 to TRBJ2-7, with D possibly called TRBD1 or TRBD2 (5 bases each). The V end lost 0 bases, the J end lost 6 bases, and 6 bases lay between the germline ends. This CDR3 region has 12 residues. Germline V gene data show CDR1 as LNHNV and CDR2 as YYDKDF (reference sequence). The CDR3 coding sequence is TGTGCCACCAGCAGAGAGGGGGTCGAGCAGTACTTC. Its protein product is CATSREGVEQYF. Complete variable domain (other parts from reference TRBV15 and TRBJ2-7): DAMVIQNPRYQVTQFGKPVTLSCSQTLNHNVMYWYQQKSSQAPKLLFHYYDKDFNNEADTPDNFQSRRPNTSFCFLDIRSPGLGDTAMYLCATSREGVEQYFGPGTRLTVT.

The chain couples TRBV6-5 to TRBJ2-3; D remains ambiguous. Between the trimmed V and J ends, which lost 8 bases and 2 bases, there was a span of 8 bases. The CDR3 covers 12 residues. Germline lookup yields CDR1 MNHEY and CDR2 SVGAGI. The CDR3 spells CASLFHTDTQYF. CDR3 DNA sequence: TGTGCCAGCCTATTTCACACAGATACGCAGTATTTT.

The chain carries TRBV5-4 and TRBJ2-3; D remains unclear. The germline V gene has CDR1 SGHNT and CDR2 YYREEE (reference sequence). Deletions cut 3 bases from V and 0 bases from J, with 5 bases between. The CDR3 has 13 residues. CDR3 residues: CASSYPSTDTQYF. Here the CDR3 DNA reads TGTGCCAGCAGCTATCCTAGCACAGATACGCAGTATTTT.

This CDR3 reads CASSLARTDNEQFF. The CDR3 nucleotides are TGCGCCAGCAGCTTGGCCAGGACAGACAATGAGCAGTTCTTC. The chain joins TRBV5-1 to TRBJ2-1; possible D gene TRBD1, 6 bases. Germline V gene sequence: CDR1 SGHRS, CDR2 YFSETQ. The CDR3 loop spans 14 amino acids. V was shortened by 0 bases and J by 5 bases, with 9 bases between the two germline ends.

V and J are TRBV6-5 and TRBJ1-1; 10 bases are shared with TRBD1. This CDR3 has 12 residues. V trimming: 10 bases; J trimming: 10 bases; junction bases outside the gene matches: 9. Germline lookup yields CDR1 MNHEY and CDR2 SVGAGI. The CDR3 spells CAIPTGGLGAFF. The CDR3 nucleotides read TGTGCCATCCCGACAGGGGGCCTTGGAGCTTTCTTT.

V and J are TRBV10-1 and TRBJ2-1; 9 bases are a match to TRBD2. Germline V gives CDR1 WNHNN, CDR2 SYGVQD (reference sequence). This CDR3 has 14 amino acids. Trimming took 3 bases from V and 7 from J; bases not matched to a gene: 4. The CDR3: CASSDSGLANEQFF. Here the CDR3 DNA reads TGCGCCAGCAGTGATAGCGGACTAGCGAATGAGCAGTTCTTC.

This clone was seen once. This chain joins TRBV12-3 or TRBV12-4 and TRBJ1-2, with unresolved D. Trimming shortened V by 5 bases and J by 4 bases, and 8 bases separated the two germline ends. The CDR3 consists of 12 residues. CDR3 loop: CASSVHTYGYTF. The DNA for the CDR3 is TGTGCCAGCAGTGTGCACACCTATGGCTACACCTTC.

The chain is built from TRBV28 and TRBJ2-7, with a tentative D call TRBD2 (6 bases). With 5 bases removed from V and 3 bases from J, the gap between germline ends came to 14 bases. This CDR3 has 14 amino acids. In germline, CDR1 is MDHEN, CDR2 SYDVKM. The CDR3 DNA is TGTGCCAGCAGTGTTGGAGGGCTCCTCTACGAGCAGTACTTC. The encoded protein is CASSVGGLLYEQYF.

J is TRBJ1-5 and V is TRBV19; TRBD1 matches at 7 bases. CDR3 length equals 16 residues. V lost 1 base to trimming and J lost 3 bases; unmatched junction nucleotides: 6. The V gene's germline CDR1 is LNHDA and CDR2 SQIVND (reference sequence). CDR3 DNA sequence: TGTGCCAGTAGTATAGTTGCGACAGGGAACAATCAGCCCCAGCATTTT. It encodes CASSIVATGNNQPQHF. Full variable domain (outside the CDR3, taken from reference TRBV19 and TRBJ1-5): DGGITQSPKYLFRKEGQNVTLSCEQNLNHDAMYWYRQDPGQGLRLIYYSQIVNDFQKGDIAEGYSVSREKKESFPLTVTSAQKNPTAFYLCASSIVATGNNQPQHFGDGTRLSIL.

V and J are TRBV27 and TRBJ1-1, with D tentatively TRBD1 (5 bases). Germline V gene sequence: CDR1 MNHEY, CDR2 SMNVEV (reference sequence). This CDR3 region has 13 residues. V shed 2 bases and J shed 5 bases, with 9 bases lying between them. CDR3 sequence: CASSLGGGTEAFF. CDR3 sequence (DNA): TGTGCCAGCAGTTTAGGCGGGGGAACTGAAGCTTTCTTT.

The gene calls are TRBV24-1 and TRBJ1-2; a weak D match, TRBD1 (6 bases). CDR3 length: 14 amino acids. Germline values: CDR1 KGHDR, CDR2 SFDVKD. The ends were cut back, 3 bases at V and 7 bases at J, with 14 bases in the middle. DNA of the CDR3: TGTGCCACCAGTGATGAAACAGGGAACGGTGGCTACACCTTC. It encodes CATSDETGNGGYTF.

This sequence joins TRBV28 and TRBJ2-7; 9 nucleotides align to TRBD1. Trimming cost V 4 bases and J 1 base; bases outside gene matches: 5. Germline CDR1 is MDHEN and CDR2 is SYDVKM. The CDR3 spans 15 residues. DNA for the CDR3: TGTGCCAGCAGTTATCCCGGGACAGGGTCCTACGAGCAGTACTTC. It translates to CASSYPGTGSYEQYF.

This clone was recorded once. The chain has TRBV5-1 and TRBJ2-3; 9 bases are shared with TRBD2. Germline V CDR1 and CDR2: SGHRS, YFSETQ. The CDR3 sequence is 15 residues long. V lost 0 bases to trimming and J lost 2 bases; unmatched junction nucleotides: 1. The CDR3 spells CASSLASGVTDTQYF. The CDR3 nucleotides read TGCGCCAGCAGCTTGGCTAGCGGGGTCACAGATACGCAGTATTTT.

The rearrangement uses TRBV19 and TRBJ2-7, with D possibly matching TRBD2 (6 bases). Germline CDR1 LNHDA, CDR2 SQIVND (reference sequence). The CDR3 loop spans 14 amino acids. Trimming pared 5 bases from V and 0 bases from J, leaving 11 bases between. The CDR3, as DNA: TGTGCCAGTAGTCGGGGGTCCTTCTCCTACGAGCAGTACTTC. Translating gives CASSRGSFSYEQYF.

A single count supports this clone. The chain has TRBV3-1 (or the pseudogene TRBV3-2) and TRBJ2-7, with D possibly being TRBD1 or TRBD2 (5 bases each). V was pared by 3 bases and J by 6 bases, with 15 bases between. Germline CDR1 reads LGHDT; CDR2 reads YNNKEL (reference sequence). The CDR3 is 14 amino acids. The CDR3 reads CASSHFWGMGEQYF. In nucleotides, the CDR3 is TGTGCCAGCAGCCATTTTTGGGGGATGGGCGAGCAGTACTTC.

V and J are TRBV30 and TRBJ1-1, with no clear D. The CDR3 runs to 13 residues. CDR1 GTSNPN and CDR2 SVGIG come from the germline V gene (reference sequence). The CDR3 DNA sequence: TGTGTCCATAGTATTGTCCAAGGCACTGAAGCTTTCTTT. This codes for CVHSIVQGTEAFF. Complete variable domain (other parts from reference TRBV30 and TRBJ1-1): SQTIHQWPATLVQPVGSPLSLECTVEGTSNPNLYWYRQAAGRGLQLLFYSVGIGQISSEVPQNLSASRPQDRQFILSSKKLLLSDSGFYLCVHSIVQGTEAFFGQGTRLTVV.

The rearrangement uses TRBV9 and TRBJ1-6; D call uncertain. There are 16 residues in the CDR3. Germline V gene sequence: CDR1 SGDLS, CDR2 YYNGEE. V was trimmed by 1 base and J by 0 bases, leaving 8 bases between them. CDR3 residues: CASSVSQSSYNSPLHF. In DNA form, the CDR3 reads TGTGCCAGCAGCGTAAGCCAGAGCTCCTATAATTCACCCCTCCACTTT.

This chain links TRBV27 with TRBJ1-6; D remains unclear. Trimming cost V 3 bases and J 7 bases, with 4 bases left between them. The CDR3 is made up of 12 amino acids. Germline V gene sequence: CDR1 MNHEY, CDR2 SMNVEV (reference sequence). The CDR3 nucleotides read TGTGCCAGCAGTTTCTTCAATTCACCCCTCCACTTT. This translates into CASSFFNSPLHF.

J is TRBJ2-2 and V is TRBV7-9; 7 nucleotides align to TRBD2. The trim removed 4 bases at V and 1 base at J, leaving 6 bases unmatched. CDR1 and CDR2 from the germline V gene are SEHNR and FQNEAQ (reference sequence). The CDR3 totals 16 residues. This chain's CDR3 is CASSSLAGGNTGELFF. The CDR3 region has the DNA TGTGCCAGCAGCTCATTAGCGGGTGGGAACACCGGGGAGCTGTTTTTT.

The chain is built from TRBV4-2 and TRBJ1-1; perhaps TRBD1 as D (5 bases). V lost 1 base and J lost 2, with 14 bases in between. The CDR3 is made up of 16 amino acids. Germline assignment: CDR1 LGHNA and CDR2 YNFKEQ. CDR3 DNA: TGTGCCAGCAGCCAAGGTTCTATGGGACGAAACACTGAAGCTTTCTTT. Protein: CASSQGSMGRNTEAFF.